This T cell receptor (beta chain) originates from a study of T-cell memory formation after mild COVID-19 (dated by TCRdb to the early 2020s). Regarding the study in general: TCR sequence clusters from the two donors were found to be largely donor specific. T-cell clones expanding and contracting after mild COVID-19 in two donors were tracked by longitudinal TCRalpha and TCRbeta repertoire sequencing. Two young, previously healthy adult volunteers made up the cohort, one male and one female.

TCRdb records Illumina NovaSeq 6000 as the sequencer. cDNA libraries for TCRalpha and TCRbeta were prepared by 5'RACE using constant-segment primers, with sample barcodes and unique molecular identifiers added. RNA was extracted from every sample with Trizol reagent. Amplification of the libraries took two PCR steps, and the second step added a second sample barcode plus Illumina TruSeq adapters. Sequencing of libraries was performed on an Illumina NovaSeq with 2 x 150 bp paired-end reads. In the paper's pipeline: The reads were demultiplexed and collapsed into UMI-guided consensus sequences using migec v1.2.7. Using mixcr v2.1.11, UMI consensuses were aligned to TRA and TRB V and J templates and then assembled into clonotypes. Expanded or contracted clonotypes were those called significant by both edgeR and NoisET, with noise models trained on biological replicates. For edgeR calls, the thresholds were a false discovery rate-adjusted p below 0.01 and a log2 fold-change of 1. As an exploratory analysis of dynamics, max-normalized trajectories of the 1000 most abundant clonotypes were examined with PCA combined with hierarchical clustering. The CD4 or CD8 phenotype of responding clones was assigned using the separately sequenced CD4+ and CD8+ repertoires. Through fastp at Q25 and MiXCR, TCRdb rebuilt clones from the public reads, retaining in-frame beta chains. Each record represents a unique CDR3 protein, reported with the most common genes and DNA among its rows. These V and J calls rely on TCRdb rather than the paper's analysis. The sample table lists about 57,000 distinct CDR3 sequences, 12% of them with a count of one. Of the sample, around 25% falls within the top ten clones.

Ficoll-Paque density gradient centrifugation was used to isolate PBMCs. Counted from cysteine to phenylalanine, this CDR3 has 10 amino acids. The retained sequence is limited to the CDR3, 30 bases, with the frame set at the first base. From a lookup of the germline V gene (reference sequence), CDR1 and CDR2 are SEHNR and FQNEAQ. V and J are truncated by 5 bases and 10 bases respectively, leaving an intervening sequence of 7 bases. What the authors observed across the whole study: The second-wave clones that peaked on day 37 were not confirmed to be SARS-CoV-2 specific. From day 15 to 85, contracting clones showed balanced CD4/CD8 phenotypes, whereas a second wave of clones that expanded from day 15 to 37 leaned towards CD4+. Only two mild cases were covered by the study, and larger cohorts that include severe cases with pre-infection samples were considered necessary. Contracting CD4+ clones were found mainly in CM and EM memory subsets, while CD8+ clones were enriched in EMRA. Some responding clones were detected in pre-infection memory, which suggested that pre-existing cross-reactive memory T cells had joined the SARS-CoV-2 response.

Concerning this clonotype: Its recognized antigen is unknown. The input lacks base qualities; no much larger clone sits a single base away.

The sequence derives from a man between 18 and 35 years old who had mild COVID-19 (a few samples of this study predate the infection). The sample titles of this study are shuffled in the database, so cell type and time point are left out; the donor was told from shared clones. Sequenced sample: PBMCs or a T cell subset sorted from them (not recorded which). The rearranged chain carries TRBV7-9 and TRBJ2-3, with the D gene too uncertain to name. This receptor has the CDR3 CASSQRSQYF. The DNA sequence reads TGTGCCAGCAGCCAGAGGTCGCAGTATTTT.